What follows are 2 T cell receptor beta chains derived from one specimen sequenced in a study of T-cell reconstitution after alpha-beta-depleted transplantation in children (dated by TCRdb to the mid-2010s). The protocol used for the library was PCR. TCRdb shows the sequencer as Illumina HiSeq 2500. Molecular barcoding was employed in the preparation of TCR libraries, with unique molecular identifiers being used to normalize TCRbeta repertoire quantification. TCRdb redid the processing of the public reads, applying fastp at Q25 and MiXCR, and retained in-frame beta chains. One record per CDR3 amino acid sequence lists the most common genes and DNA. For this sample there are about 360,000 distinct CDR3 sequences; less than 15% appear just once. The ten largest clones capture around 4.5% of the sample. Sequenced here: PBMCs, sampled from the stem cell graft. The origin of the receptors is a human donor who donated a stem cell graft to a child with Fanconi anemia.

This clonotype has just a few counts. The chain uses TRBV20-1 and TRBJ2-3; weak D call: TRBD2 (6 bases). V was pared by 0 bases and J by 2 bases, with 15 bases between. The germline V gene encodes CDR1 DFQATT and CDR2 SNEGSKA (reference sequence). The CDR3 consists of 16 residues. The CDR3 loop is CSARDFNGGNTDTQYF. The CDR3 bases are TGCAGTGCTAGAGATTTCAACGGCGGGAACACAGATACGCAGTATTTT.

This clonotype was seen at least ten times. The V call is TRBV4-1, the J call TRBJ2-2; D gene uncertain. The germline V gene has CDR1 MGHRA and CDR2 YSYEKL. The CDR3 consists of 19 residues. V was trimmed by 0 bases and J by 6 bases, leaving 23 bases between them. CDR3 sequence: CASSQDLFGLARNAGELFF. The CDR3 DNA is TGCGCCAGCAGCCAAGATCTTTTTGGGCTGGCTCGAAACGCCGGGGAGCTGTTTTTT.